The clone carrying this T cell receptor beta chain was recorded once. Its matching antigen is unknown. Within the sample, other DNA sequences also encode this same CDR3. The sample comes from a study of shared clonotypes between healthy human individuals. About the research overall: A few men and a couple of women, aged 18 to 49, were donors.

The assay was run at deep level. Libraries were prepared by immunoSEQ multiplex PCR; TCRdb keeps only in-frame clonotypes and omits some of them. The data hold about 490,000 clones, with 76% observed a single time. Donors were healthy HIV-negative adults without recently reported acute infections or vaccinations. General study points: Only blood was sampled, and tissue TCR repertoires likely differ from blood ones.

Germline CDR1 and CDR2: LGHNA and YNFKEQ. The CDR3 has 13 amino acids. With 0 bases removed from V and 9 bases from J, the gap between germline ends came to 9 bases. The receptor's source is a woman aged 40 to 50 in good health. Some clones in this sample may be carry-over from other donors' samples. Sequenced material: PBMCs. The chain employs TRBV4-2 and TRBJ2-1; tentative D call: TRBD1 (5 bases). The CDR3 coding sequence is TGTGCCAGCAGCCAAGACAGGGTGGGTGAGCAGTTCTTC. Encoded protein: CASSQDRVGEQFF.